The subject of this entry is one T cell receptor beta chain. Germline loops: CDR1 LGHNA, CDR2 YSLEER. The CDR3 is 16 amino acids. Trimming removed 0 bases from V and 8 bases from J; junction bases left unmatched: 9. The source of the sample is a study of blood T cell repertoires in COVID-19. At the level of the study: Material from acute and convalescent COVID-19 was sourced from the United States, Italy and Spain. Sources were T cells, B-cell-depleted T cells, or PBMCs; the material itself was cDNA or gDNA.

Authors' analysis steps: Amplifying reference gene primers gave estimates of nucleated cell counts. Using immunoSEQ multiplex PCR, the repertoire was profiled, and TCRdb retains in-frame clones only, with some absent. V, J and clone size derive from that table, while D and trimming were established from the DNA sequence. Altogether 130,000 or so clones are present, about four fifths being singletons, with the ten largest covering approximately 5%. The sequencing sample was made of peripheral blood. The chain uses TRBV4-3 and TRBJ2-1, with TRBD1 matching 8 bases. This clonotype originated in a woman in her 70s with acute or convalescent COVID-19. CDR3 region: CASSQEPGGKRDEQFF. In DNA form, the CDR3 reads TGCGCCAGCAGCCAAGAACCAGGGGGCAAGAGGGATGAGCAGTTCTTC.